What follows describes a single TCR beta chain. Its antigen remains undetermined. The sample holds no much larger clone one base away, and base qualities are not on file. In the germline V gene (reference sequence), CDR1 corresponds to LNHDA and CDR2 to SQIVND. From the cysteine up to the phenylalanine, the CDR3 has a length of 16 residues. Only the CDR3 DNA is retained, 48 bases long and in frame from the first base. The junction shows trimming of 3 bases on V and 0 bases on J, plus 14 bases between the germline ends. The immunoSEQ Assay, a bias-controlled multiplex PCR, was used to amplify TCRbeta CDR3 regions from genomic DNA. Under the source paper's analysis protocol: Within the assay, amplification of reference gene primers was used to estimate how many nucleated cells each sample contained. To quantify the absolute abundance of each unique TCRbeta CDR3 rearrangement, sequence reads were collapsed and filtered. Productive Simpson clonality was computed per sample as the square root of Simpson's diversity index over productive rearrangements. As stored in TCRdb, this immuneACCESS dataset retains in-frame rearrangements with V and J assigned. A fraction of the clones does not appear; measured against another copy, unresolved V genes explain less than half of the discrepancy, and the remainder lacks a known reason. The V and J calls and clone size are taken from that table; D and trimming were inferred from the DNA. For this sample the table gives 85,000 to 100,000 clones, of which more than 65% were detected only once. The top ten clones comprise around 18% of the sample.

The sample is drawn from a study of blood T cell repertoires in COVID-19 (dated by TCRdb to 2018 to 2020). Regarding the complete study: The collaborator samples originated in the United States, Italy and Spain and spanned the acute and convalescent phases of COVID-19. The prospective study material was composed of cDNA or gDNA derived from T cells, B-cell-depleted T cells, or PBMCs. Deeply sampled blood TCRbeta repertoires from subjects exposed to, actively infected with, or recovered from COVID-19 were included in the dataset. A freely available public database, intended as a resource for researchers studying the immune response to SARS-CoV-2, is where the repertoires were released. The samples were drawn from two sources: the first 160 participants of the ongoing ImmuneRACE study, and 1,200 or so subjects contributed by 6 global collaborators. Sample metadata almost always included a de-identified subject ID, COVID-19 status, age in years and sex. HLA class I and class II types, where available, came from metadata supplied by the sample provider rather than from assay-based typing. The paper as a whole reports these results and caveats: How much clinical and demographic metadata was included differed by source and by participant, and the metadata was provided uncurated.

Each collaborating institution followed its own protocols to collect whole blood in K2EDTA tubes. For TCRbeta analysis, collaborators shipped samples in one of three forms: frozen whole blood, isolated PBMCs, or DNA extracted from either of those sample types. The sequence links TRBV19 to TRBJ1-1; a weak D assignment points to TRBD1 (6 bases agree). The sequencing sample was made of peripheral blood. This TCR came from a woman of 80 years or more with active or convalescent COVID-19. The nucleotides read TGTGCCAGTAGTATTGTCGGACAGACCATGAACACTGAAGCTTTCTTT. The translation is CASSIVGQTMNTEAFF.